These 30 T cell receptor beta chains came from one sample sequenced in a study of human T cells and chemical hapten exposure. TCRdb called the RACE reads again in MiXCR, with one record for every CDR3 protein. Of about 69,000 distinct CDR3 sequences in the sample, around a tenth were seen once. Time point of the sample: patch test 2, 6 weeks after DPC sensitization. Treatment reported: therapeutic diphenylcyclopropenone sensitization with weekly scalp DPC. The source was whole blood, collected in connection with sensitization to the hapten diphenylcyclopropenone (DPC). The receptors derive from a woman in her forties or fifties with alopecia areata. Some clones in this sample may be carry-over from other donors' samples.

The table lists this clonotype with many counts. The V gene is TRBV4-2, the J gene TRBJ1-1; possibly TRBD1 for D (6 bases). Germline V gives CDR1 LGHNA, CDR2 YNFKEQ. Trimming stripped 0 bases from V and 1 base from J, with 12 bases between. The CDR3 consists of 16 residues. The CDR3 region is CASSQETRTENTEAFF. The DNA of the CDR3 is TGTGCCAGCAGCCAAGAGACGAGGACAGAGAACACTGAAGCTTTCTTT.

This clonotype was counted ten times or more. Its ends do not fully match the called genes, so a read error is possible. CDR3 sequence reads: CASQTAQWRALVWLAF. The CDR3 DNA reads as TGTGCCAGCCAGACCGCCCAATGGCGGGCACTAGTGTGGCTCGCCTTC. The chain carries TRBV6-6 and TRBJ1-2; D is unresolved. The CDR3 loop spans 16 amino acids. Per germline, CDR1 MNHNY and CDR2 SVGAGI (reference sequence).

The table lists this clonotype with a few counts. The chain uses TRBV25-1 and TRBJ1-1, with 7 bases fitting TRBD1. V shed 8 bases, J shed 3 bases, and the junction held 9 bases outside the gene matches. This CDR3 is 14 amino acids long. Per germline, CDR1 MGHDK and CDR2 SYGVNS. Here the CDR3 reads CASAQGPGDTEAFF. The CDR3 coding sequence is TGTGCCAGCGCACAGGGGCCTGGGGACACTGAAGCTTTCTTT. The complete variable domain, with remaining parts taken from reference TRBV25-1 and TRBJ1-1, reads EADIYQTPRYLVIGTGKKITLECSQTMGHDKMYWYQQDPGMELHLIHYSYGVNSTEKGDLSSESTVSRIRTEHFPLTLESARPSHTSQYLCASAQGPGDTEAFFGQGTRLTVV.

V is TRBV6-1 and J is TRBJ1-5; a weak D match, TRBD1 (5 bases). Trimming shortened V by 3 bases and J by 9 bases, and 18 bases separated the two germline ends. The CDR3 is 15 residues long. Germline V CDR1 and CDR2: MNHNS, SASEGT. The CDR3 bases are TGTGCCAGCAGTGATCCGAGAGCTCCCGGGGGGCCCCAGCATTTT. Its translation: CASSDPRAPGGPQHF.

This clonotype occurred many times. The V gene is TRBV11-2, the J gene TRBJ2-1; TRBD2 matches 9 bases. The CDR3 totals 16 residues. The germline V gene has CDR1 SGHAT and CDR2 FQNNGV. The V segment lost 1 base and the J segment 3 bases; nucleotides outside the gene matches: 4. The CDR3 DNA reads as TGTGCCAGCAGCTTAGGCCTAGCGGGATTCTACAATGAGCAGTTCTTC. Translating it yields CASSLGLAGFYNEQFF. Looking up the rest from reference TRBV11-2 and TRBJ2-1 gives the full variable domain: EAGVAQSPRYKIIEKRQSVAFWCNPISGHATLYWYQQILGQGPKLLIQFQNNGVVDDSQLPKDRFSAERLKGVDSTLKIQPAKLEDSAVYLCASSLGLAGFYNEQFFGPGTRLTVL.

This chain links TRBV4-1 with TRBJ1-5, with D possibly TRBD1 on 5 matching bases. Germline lookup yields CDR1 MGHRA and CDR2 YSYEKL. Trimming shortened V by 0 bases and J by 0 bases, and 12 bases separated the two germline ends. This CDR3 region has 17 residues. The CDR3 coding sequence is TGCGCCAGCAGCCAAGACACTACGGACAATAGCAATCAGCCCCAGCATTTT. Protein sequence: CASSQDTTDNSNQPQHF.

This clonotype was observed at least ten times. The chain recombines TRBV5-4 with TRBJ1-1; tentatively, D is TRBD1 (6 bases). Looked up from germline, CDR1 is SGHNT and CDR2 is YYREEE (reference sequence). Trimming stripped 4 bases from V and 3 bases from J, with 13 bases between. This CDR3 comprises 14 residues. This CDR3 reads CASSPIGQHTEAFF. The CDR3 nucleotides are TGTGCCAGCAGCCCGATCGGACAGCACACTGAAGCTTTCTTT.

This clonotype was recorded many times. The gene calls are TRBV2 and TRBJ1-1, with D maybe TRBD1 (6 bases). The CDR3 totals 15 residues. CDR1 is SNHLY and CDR2 is FYNNEI in the germline V gene. V shed 2 bases and J shed 11 bases, with 21 bases lying between them. CDR3 sequence (DNA): TGTGCCAGCAGTGAACCGAGGGGGGCTTTTTTTTGGGCTTTCTTT. Protein sequence: CASSEPRGAFFWAFF.

This clonotype was observed many times. This chain joins TRBV29-1 and TRBJ1-1, with 8 bases matching TRBD1. Germline CDR1 reads SQVTM; CDR2 reads ANQGSEA. Germline trimming cut 4 bases from V and 7 bases from J; bases unmatched to any gene: 5. The CDR3 is made up of 12 amino acids. The CDR3 DNA reads as TGCAGCGTTGTGGGGGACAGGATTGAAGCTTTCTTT. It encodes CSVVGDRIEAFF.

The chain has TRBV6-4 and TRBJ2-3; D may be TRBD2 (6 bases). The CDR3 runs to 15 residues. Trimming took off 2 bases at V and 4 bases at J, with 13 bases between the two ends. Germline CDR1 and CDR2: MRHNA and SNTAGT. CDR3 in DNA: TGTGCCAGCAGTGACCGGGGCGGAGGGGCAGATACGCAGTATTTT. Its translation: CASSDRGGGADTQYF.

This clonotype appeared many times. The J gene is TRBJ1-1, the V gene TRBV7-3; 9 bases match TRBD1. CDR1 is SGHTA and CDR2 is FQGTGA in the germline V gene. The CDR3 is 15 residues long. After removal of 2 bases from V and 7 bases from J, the junction contained 8 bases not matched to a gene. The DNA of the CDR3 is TGTGCCAGCAGCTTAGAGACAGGGGGTACCTTTGAAGCTTTCTTT. Translated, it gives CASSLETGGTFEAFF. The full variable domain, with the rest looked up from reference TRBV7-3 and TRBJ1-1, is GAGVSQTPSNKVTEKGKYVELRCDPISGHTALYWYRQSLGQGPEFLIYFQGTGAADDSGLPNDRFFAVRPEGSVSTLKIQRTERGDSAVYLCASSLETGGTFEAFFGQGTRLTVV.

This clonotype was detected many times. This chain joins TRBV29-1 and TRBJ1-5; D is unresolved. Germline V CDR1 and CDR2: SQVTM, ANQGSEA. CDR3 length: 12 amino acids. Trimming took off 7 bases at V and 4 bases at J, with 11 bases between the two ends. CDR3 amino acids: CSATGINQPQHF. CDR3 in DNA: TGCAGCGCCACTGGGATAAATCAGCCCCAGCATTTT.

The chain joins TRBV10-3 to TRBJ2-7; D may be TRBD2 (6 bases). Germline-derived CDR1 and CDR2 are ENHRY and SYGVKD. This CDR3 has 13 residues. Trimming left V 6 bases short and J 0 bases short, with 9 bases between. CDR3 nucleotides: TGTGCCATCAGGCGGGACGGCTCCTACGAGCAGTACTTC. Residues: CAIRRDGSYEQYF.

The table lists this clonotype with many counts. The chain couples TRBV18 to TRBJ2-1; TRBD1 aligns across 8 bases. The V gene's germline CDR1 is KGHSH and CDR2 LQKENI. This CDR3 region has 15 residues. V trimming: 4 bases; J trimming: 5 bases; junction bases outside the gene matches: 7. Here the CDR3 reads CASSRGQGSNNEQFF. CDR3 bases: TGTGCCAGCTCACGTGGACAGGGAAGCAACAATGAGCAGTTCTTC. Full variable domain (outside the CDR3, taken from reference TRBV18 and TRBJ2-1): NAGVMQNPRHLVRRRGQEARLRCSPMKGHSHVYWYRQLPEEGLKFMVYLQKENIIDESGMPKERFSAEFPKEGPSILRIQQVVRGDSAAYFCASSRGQGSNNEQFFGPGTRLTVL.

In regard to this clonotype: A much larger clone lies one base from this, so it may be a read error. V usage is TRBV29-1 and J usage is TRBJ2-1; 12 bases agree with TRBD2. V shed 3 bases and J 3 bases; nucleotides not matched to a gene: 3. CDR3 length equals 15 residues. CDR1 and CDR2 from the germline V gene are SQVTM and ANQGSEA. The CDR3 region has the DNA TGCAGCGTTGAGTCGACTAGCGGGGGCTACAATGAGCAGTTCTTC. This encodes CSVESTSGGYNEQFF.

This clonotype has just one count. The chain links TRBV5-1 to TRBJ2-7; perhaps TRBD1 as D (6 bases). Between the trimmed V and J ends, which lost 0 bases and 0 bases, there was a span of 13 bases. Germline V gene sequence: CDR1 SGHRS, CDR2 YFSETQ. The CDR3 runs 16 residues. The CDR3 protein is CASSLVSQGPSYEQYF. The CDR3 DNA sequence: TGCGCCAGCAGCTTGGTTTCCCAGGGGCCCTCCTACGAGCAGTACTTC.

V gene TRBV2 combines with J gene TRBJ1-5, with 10 nucleotides matching TRBD1. CDR3 size: 20 residues. In germline, CDR1 is SNHLY, CDR2 FYNNEI. Losses at the gene ends were 1 base for V and 4 bases for J; bases not matched to a gene: 16. CDR3 DNA sequence: TGTGCCAGCAGTGAAGGTCTGAGGAGGGGGACAGGGGTCCAGAATCAGCCCCAGCATTTT. Translating gives CASSEGLRRGTGVQNQPQHF.

This clonotype was observed many times. The V call is TRBV12-3 or TRBV12-4, the J call TRBJ1-2, with TRBD1 as a possible D gene (5 bases). Trimming shortened V by 3 bases and J by 4 bases, and 12 bases separated the two germline ends. The CDR3 consists of 14 residues. The CDR3 spells CASSFRGGGYGYTF. The CDR3, as DNA: TGTGCCAGCAGTTTTCGGGGCGGGGGCTATGGCTACACCTTC.

The genes are TRBV29-1 and TRBJ1-2; 8 positions match TRBD1. The CDR3 consists of 12 residues. Trimming took 6 bases from V and 6 from J; bases not matched to a gene: 6. In germline, CDR1 is SQVTM, CDR2 ANQGSEA. The DNA of the CDR3 is TGCAGCGTAAGACAGGGGAGTAATGGCTACACCTTC. The encoded protein is CSVRQGSNGYTF.

The genes are TRBV12-3 or TRBV12-4 and TRBJ2-3, with D unclear. This CDR3 is built from 11 residues. Trimming left V 6 bases short and J 5 bases short, with 6 bases between. CDR3 sequence reads: CASRLIDTQYF. DNA of the CDR3: TGTGCCAGCAGGTTAATAGATACGCAGTATTTT.

This clonotype was observed at least ten times. This chain uses TRBV19 with TRBJ2-1; 7 bases align to TRBD2. Germline lookup yields CDR1 LNHDA and CDR2 SQIVND (reference sequence). The CDR3 is 16 residues long. Trimming removed 6 bases from V and 4 bases from J; junction bases left unmatched: 12. CDR3: CASSAGRGTIYNEQFF. CDR3 bases: TGTGCCAGTAGCGCGGGGAGGGGAACTATATACAATGAGCAGTTCTTC.

The CDR3 is CSALSGSGNTIYF. The CDR3 nucleotides read TGCAGTGCTCTCTCAGGCTCTGGAAACACCATATATTTT. The rearrangement joins TRBV20-1 to TRBJ1-3; D gene uncertain. Germline V CDR1 and CDR2: DFQATT, SNEGSKA (reference sequence). CDR3 size: 13 residues. Trimming took 5 bases from V and 0 from J, leaving 8 bases between them.

This clonotype came up a few times. The rearrangement joins TRBV29-1 to TRBJ1-1, with no clear D. Trimming took off 6 bases at V and 3 bases at J, with 11 bases between the two ends. CDR3 length equals 12 residues. CDR1 and CDR2 from the germline V gene are SQVTM and ANQGSEA. The CDR3 DNA follows: TGCAGCGTCGCACCCGACCACACTGAAGCTTTCTTT. Amino acid sequence: CSVAPDHTEAFF. Full variable domain (rest looked up from reference TRBV29-1 and TRBJ1-1): SAVISQKPSRDICQRGTSLTIQCQVDSQVTMMFWYRQQPGQSLTLIATANQGSEATYESGFVIDKFPISRPNLTFSTLTVSNMSPEDSSIYLCSVAPDHTEAFFGQGTRLTVV.

In its sample, this clonotype was seen many times. V and J are TRBV5-1 and TRBJ2-1; D is unclear. Germline V gives CDR1 SGHRS, CDR2 YFSETQ. With 0 bases removed from V and 7 bases from J, the gap between germline ends came to 8 bases. This CDR3 has 13 amino acids. CDR3 in DNA: TGCGCCAGCAGCTTGGTCATAGTTAATGAGCAGTTCTTC. Amino acid sequence: CASSLVIVNEQFF.

This clonotype was recorded many times. The chain links TRBV30 to TRBJ1-3; D remains ambiguous. The CDR3 length is 15 residues. CDR1 and CDR2 from the germline V gene are GTSNPN and SVGIG (reference sequence). Trimming removed 1 base from V and 0 bases from J, with 10 bases in between. CDR3 in amino acids: CAWSGLGFSGNTIYF. In DNA form, the CDR3 reads TGTGCCTGGAGTGGTCTTGGATTCTCTGGAAACACCATATATTTT.

This clonotype was counted many times. The V call is TRBV20-1, the J call TRBJ1-1; D might be TRBD1 (6 bases). V lost 5 bases and J 0 bases, leaving 13 bases between the germline ends. CDR1 is DFQATT, CDR2 SNEGSKA, per germline (reference sequence). The CDR3 is made up of 14 amino acids. The CDR3 loop reads CSARRGAMNTEAFF. The CDR3 DNA reads TGCAGTGCTCGCCGGGGGGCTATGAACACTGAAGCTTTCTTT.

The rearrangement joins TRBV6-2 or TRBV6-3 to TRBJ2-1; D ambiguous. This CDR3 has 12 residues. Trimming left V 11 bases short and J 8 bases short, with 16 bases between. CDR1 is MNHEY and CDR2 is SVGEGT in the germline V gene. The CDR3 coding sequence is TGTGCCGCCAACGACCCCCTCGATGAGCAGTTCTTC. Encoded protein: CAANDPLDEQFF.

This rearrangement joins TRBV18 to TRBJ1-1; 12 bases are a match to TRBD1. The ends lost 10 bases at V and 1 base at J; junction bases unmatched: 7. This CDR3 is 15 amino acids long. Germline V CDR1 and CDR2: KGHSH, LQKENI. CDR3 sequence (DNA): TGTGCCAACTTCGGGACAGGGGGCTGGAACACTGAAGCTTTCTTT. This codes for CANFGTGGWNTEAFF.

This clonotype has at least ten counts. J is TRBJ2-7 and V is TRBV14; D perhaps matches TRBD2 (6 bases). The V and J ends lost 3 bases and 1 base respectively, with 10 bases between them. In germline, CDR1 is SGHDN, CDR2 FVKESK. The CDR3 sequence is 14 residues long. The chain's CDR3 is CASSQGSGSYEQYF. The CDR3 DNA reads as TGTGCCAGCAGCCAGGGTAGCGGTTCCTACGAGCAGTACTTC. Together with reference TRBV14 and TRBJ2-7, the CDR3 gives the full variable domain: EAGVTQFPSHSVIEKGQTVTLRCDPISGHDNLYWYRRVMGKEIKFLLHFVKESKQDESGMPNNRFLAERTGGTYSTLKVQPAELEDSGVYFCASSQGSGSYEQYFGPGTRLTVT.

This clonotype has a handful of counts. CDR3 amino acids: CASSLQGGGYEQYF. For the CDR3, the DNA is TGTGCCAGCAGCTTACAGGGCGGAGGGTACGAGCAGTACTTC. The chain couples TRBV7-2 to TRBJ2-7; D possibly corresponds to TRBD2 (6 bases). Trimming stripped 2 bases from V and 4 bases from J, with 12 bases between. The CDR3 runs 14 residues. The germline gives CDR1 SGHTA, CDR2 FQGNSA. Together with reference TRBV7-2 and TRBJ2-7, the CDR3 gives the full variable domain: GAGVSQSPSNKVTEKGKDVELRCDPISGHTALYWYRQSLGQGLEFLIYFQGNSAPDKSGLPSDRFSAERTGGSVSTLTIQRTQQEDSAVYLCASSLQGGGYEQYFGPGTRLTVT.